The 30 T cell receptor beta chains presented below share a single source sample, sequenced in a study of cytomegalovirus exposure and HLA in healthy donors. It was with 60 Vbeta and 13 Jbeta primers that the PCR ran. Produced via immunoSEQ multiplex PCR; TCRdb's table is partial and in-frame only. The sample consists of 200,000 to 250,000 clones, approximately 70% of them appearing once. The source material was PBMCs. These TCRs come from a middle-aged man in good health and CMV-seropositive.

This clone showed up just once. The chain combines TRBV28 with TRBJ2-1; D remains unclear. This CDR3 comprises 12 residues. Looked up from germline, CDR1 is MDHEN and CDR2 is SYDVKM. V was clipped by 4 bases and J by 6 bases, with 7 bases between them. The CDR3 sequence is CASSSPSNEQFF. The CDR3, as DNA: TGTGCCAGCAGTTCCCCCTCCAATGAGCAGTTCTTC.

The chain recombines TRBV7-2 with TRBJ2-5; D is uncertain. This CDR3 has 9 amino acids. V was cut by 8 bases and J by 5 bases, with 3 bases left in between. Germline V lookup: CDR1 SGHTA, CDR2 FQGNSA. CDR3 coding DNA: TGTGCCAGCCGGGAGACCCAGTACTTC. Translating gives CASRETQYF.

This clone has more than one count but fewer than ten. The genes are TRBV9 and TRBJ1-1; D may be TRBD1 (5 bases). CDR1 is SGDLS, CDR2 YYNGEE, per germline. CDR3 length equals 14 residues. Trimming took off 4 bases at V and 6 bases at J, with 16 bases between the two ends. The CDR3 coding sequence is TGTGCCAGCAGCCCAAGTTGGGGGGTAGCTGAAGCTTTCTTT. Its protein product is CASSPSWGVAEAFF.

V is TRBV15 and J is TRBJ2-2; TRBD1 matches 8 bases. Germline-derived CDR1 and CDR2 are LNHNV and YYDKDF (reference sequence). This CDR3 spans 16 amino acids. With 0 bases clipped from V and 4 bases from J, the junction kept 4 bases outside the gene matches. CDR3 in amino acids: CATSRDQGASTGELFF. CDR3 bases: TGTGCCACCAGCAGAGATCAGGGGGCAAGCACCGGGGAGCTGTTTTTT.

This chain links TRBV6-5 with TRBJ2-5; perhaps TRBD2 as D (6 bases). From germline, CDR1 is MNHEY and CDR2 SVGAGI. The length of the CDR3 is 14 residues. Between the trimmed V and J ends, which lost 6 bases and 2 bases, there was a span of 13 bases. Here the CDR3 reads CASRPLSGQETQYF. Written as DNA, the CDR3 is TGTGCCAGCAGACCCCTCAGCGGGCAAGAGACCCAGTACTTC.

This CDR3 reads CASSIPRSGANVLTF. The CDR3 DNA is TGTGCCAGTAGTATTCCGCGTTCTGGGGCCAACGTCCTGACTTTC. The gene calls are TRBV19 and TRBJ2-6; no reliable D call. The CDR3 covers 15 residues. Trimming stripped 3 bases from V and 1 base from J, with 7 bases between. Looked up from germline, CDR1 is LNHDA and CDR2 is SQIVND (reference sequence).

The V and J genes are TRBV7-2 and TRBJ2-7, with a weak D call TRBD2 (6 bases). Germline loops: CDR1 SGHTA, CDR2 FQGNSA. Trimming removed 5 bases from V and 4 bases from J, with 12 bases in between. The CDR3 sequence is 13 residues long. CDR3 amino acids: CASSDTGRYEQYF. Written as DNA, the CDR3 is TGTGCCAGCAGCGACACGGGGAGGTACGAGCAGTACTTC.

This chain uses TRBV28 with TRBJ1-2; no reliable D call. This CDR3 comprises 12 residues. Germline CDR1 and CDR2: MDHEN and SYDVKM. Deletions cut 4 bases from V and 8 bases from J, with 11 bases between. The CDR3 sequence: CASSSEVEGYTF. For the CDR3, the DNA is TGTGCCAGCAGTTCAGAGGTGGAGGGCTACACCTTC.

The count of this clone is one. This chain connects TRBV19 to TRBJ1-4, with 7 bases that match TRBD1. The CDR3 has 14 residues. V trimming: 5 bases; J trimming: 4 bases; junction bases outside the gene matches: 4. Germline V CDR1 and CDR2: LNHDA, SQIVND (reference sequence). In DNA, the CDR3 is TGTGCCAGTAGTTGGGACAGTTATAATGAAAAACTGTTTTTT. This translates into CASSWDSYNEKLFF.

The rearrangement uses TRBV2 and TRBJ1-5, with 7 bases lining up with TRBD1. V was clipped by 4 bases and J by 2 bases; unmatched bases: 5. Germline CDR1 reads SNHLY; CDR2 reads FYNNEI. The length of the CDR3 is 15 residues. The CDR3 nucleotides are TGTGCCAGCAGTGCTGGCCAGGGGGGCAATCAGCCCCAGCATTTT. This sequence encodes CASSAGQGGNQPQHF. The whole variable domain, filled in from reference TRBV2 and TRBJ1-5, reads EPEVTQTPSHQVTQMGQEVILRCVPISNHLYFYWYRQILGQKVEFLVSFYNNEISEKSEIFDDQFSVERPDGSNFTLKIRSTKLEDSAMYFCASSAGQGGNQPQHFGDGTRLSIL.

The genes are TRBV6-5 and TRBJ2-7, with TRBD2 matching 10 bases. CDR3 length: 15 amino acids. V lost 5 bases, J lost 7 bases, and 11 bases stayed unmatched. Germline loops: CDR1 MNHEY, CDR2 SVGAGI. The DNA for the CDR3 is TGTGCCAGCAGTGGCCCCCGACTAGCGGGCTATGAGCAGTACTTC. This sequence encodes CASSGPRLAGYEQYF.

The rearrangement links TRBV13 to TRBJ2-7; 9 positions agree with TRBD1. V was pared by 5 bases and J by 5 bases, with 7 bases of the junction left unmatched. The V gene's germline CDR1 is PRHDT and CDR2 FYEKMQ (reference sequence). The CDR3 sequence is 14 residues long. CDR3 nucleotides: TGTGCCAGCAGCCCGGGACAGGGACTGAACGAGCAGTACTTC. Translated: CASSPGQGLNEQYF.

The chain combines TRBV5-1 with TRBJ2-3, with TRBD2 identical over 15 bases. The CDR3 is 18 amino acids. Germline trimming cut 2 bases from V and 4 bases from J; bases unmatched to any gene: 8. The germline V gene encodes CDR1 SGHRS and CDR2 YFSETQ. The CDR3 DNA follows: TGCGCCAGCAGCTTCGGACTAGCGGGGGGGCGTTTCTCAGATACGCAGTATTTT. Amino acids: CASSFGLAGGRFSDTQYF.

This chain links TRBV10-3 with TRBJ2-5; D may be TRBD1 (6 bases). CDR3 length: 14 residues. Germline CDR1 reads ENHRY; CDR2 reads SYGVKD. Trimming took 11 bases from V and 2 from J, leaving 18 bases between them. CDR3 amino acids: CAAKGDIRQETQYF. The CDR3 region has the DNA TGTGCCGCGAAAGGGGACATTAGACAAGAGACCCAGTACTTC.

The chain combines TRBV10-1 with TRBJ1-1; 7 positions agree with TRBD1. Trimming took 2 bases from V and 1 from J; bases not matched to a gene: 7. This CDR3 has 16 residues. Germline V CDR1 and CDR2: WNHNN, SYGVQD (reference sequence). CDR3 protein: CASSEPDRQRNTEAFF. CDR3 sequence (DNA): TGCGCCAGCAGTGAGCCGGACAGGCAGAGGAACACTGAAGCTTTCTTT.

The V and J genes are TRBV6-5 and TRBJ1-1; 7 bases map to TRBD1. CDR3 length: 13 residues. From germline, CDR1 is MNHEY and CDR2 SVGAGI. V gave up 4 bases and J gave up 5 bases; unmatched junction bases: 4. The CDR3 is CASSLRGRTEAFF. CDR3 bases: TGTGCCAGCAGTTTAAGGGGGCGAACTGAAGCTTTCTTT.

This clone was seen once. This chain links TRBV6-6 with TRBJ1-1; TRBD1 matches at 9 bases. Per germline, CDR1 MNHNY and CDR2 SVGAGI (reference sequence). V dropped 4 bases and J dropped 4; count of bases not matched to a gene: 10. The CDR3 spans 16 residues. The CDR3 sequence is CASSSLQGAQSTEAFF. For the CDR3, the DNA is TGTGCCAGCAGTTCATTACAGGGGGCTCAAAGCACTGAAGCTTTCTTT.

Notes on this clone: The junction shows a germline mismatch at one end, possibly a read error. The chain links TRBV7-9 to TRBJ1-2, with D tentatively TRBD1 (6 bases). CDR3 length equals 11 residues. The V gene's germline CDR1 is SEHNR and CDR2 FQNEAQ (reference sequence). The CDR3 DNA reads TGTTCCAGCAGCTTAGTCTATGGGACACCCTTC. Translation: CSSSLVYGTPF. The variable domain in full, completed from reference TRBV7-9 and TRBJ1-2, reads DTGVSQNPRHKITKRGQNVTFRCDPISEHNRLYWYRQTLGQGPEFLTYFQNEAQLEKSRLLSDRFSAERPKGSFSTLEIQRTEQGDSAMYLCSSSLVYGTPFGSGTRLTVV.

The chain links TRBV14 to TRBJ2-3, with D perhaps matching TRBD2 (6 bases). The germline CDR1 and CDR2 sequences are SGHDN and FVKESK. Trimming stripped 1 base from V and 5 bases from J, with 13 bases between. The CDR3 is 15 amino acids. CDR3 bases: TGTGCCAGCAGCCAAGTGGCTAGCGAGGTAGATACGCAGTATTTT. Its protein product is CASSQVASEVDTQYF.

This chain uses TRBV2 with TRBJ1-1; TRBD1 matches at 11 bases. The CDR3 covers 17 residues. V lost 6 bases to trimming and J lost 0 bases; unmatched junction nucleotides: 9. Germline CDR1 is SNHLY and CDR2 is FYNNEI. The CDR3 sequence: CASRGDRGFTMNTEAFF. As DNA, the CDR3 is TGTGCCAGCAGGGGGGACAGGGGGTTTACCATGAACACTGAAGCTTTCTTT.

This clone is a singleton in its sample. V usage is TRBV5-1 and J usage is TRBJ2-1, with D possibly being TRBD1 (5 bases). The CDR3 has 16 residues. Trimming left V 4 bases short and J 0 bases short, with 14 bases between. Germline values: CDR1 SGHRS, CDR2 YFSETQ. The CDR3 here is CASSVSTVSSYNEQFF. The CDR3 nucleotides are TGCGCCAGCAGCGTCTCGACAGTGAGCTCCTACAATGAGCAGTTCTTC.

The chain links TRBV5-1 to TRBJ2-5; 7 positions match TRBD1. With 2 bases clipped from V and 0 bases from J, the junction kept 4 bases outside the gene matches. From germline, CDR1 is SGHRS and CDR2 YFSETQ. The CDR3 is made up of 15 amino acids. The CDR3 protein is CASSLTGAYQETQYF. The DNA of the CDR3 is TGCGCCAGCAGCTTAACAGGGGCGTACCAAGAGACCCAGTACTTC. The full variable domain, with the rest looked up from reference TRBV5-1 and TRBJ2-5, is KAGVTQTPRYLIKTRGQQVTLSCSPISGHRSVSWYQQTPGQGLQFLFEYFSETQRNKGNFPGRFSGRQFSNSRSEMNVSTLELGDSALYLCASSLTGAYQETQYFGPGTRLLVL.

The rearrangement joins TRBV6-1 to TRBJ2-1; TRBD2 matches at 13 bases. The V segment lost 4 bases and the J segment 10 bases; nucleotides outside the gene matches: 4. Per the germline V gene, CDR1 is MNHNS and CDR2 is SASEGT. There are 14 residues in the CDR3. CDR3 amino acids: CASSVLAGGLEQFF. DNA of the CDR3: TGTGCCAGCAGTGTACTAGCGGGGGGGCTGGAGCAGTTCTTC.

This chain uses TRBV19 with TRBJ1-5; D perhaps matches TRBD1 (6 bases). The CDR3 contains 16 residues. V lost 3 bases to trimming and J lost 4 bases, with 16 bases between them. CDR1 and CDR2 (germline): LNHDA, SQIVND (reference sequence). The DNA for the CDR3 is TGTGCCAGTAGTATGTCGTCCAGGGGCCCGAATCAGCCCCAGCATTTT. It is translated as CASSMSSRGPNQPQHF.

The J gene is TRBJ2-7, the V gene TRBV6-5; TRBD1 is a possible D gene (6 bases). The germline V gene encodes CDR1 MNHEY and CDR2 SVGAGI. The V end lost 2 bases, the J end lost 2 bases, and 10 bases lay between the germline ends. The CDR3 is 14 amino acids. The CDR3 bases are TGTGCCAGCAGTTACCGGGACAAAGCCTACGAGCAGTACTTC. It translates to CASSYRDKAYEQYF.

This clone was seen a few times. The chain uses TRBV5-1 and TRBJ2-1; 7 bases align to TRBD2. From germline, CDR1 is SGHRS and CDR2 YFSETQ. The ends lost 7 bases at V and 2 bases at J; junction bases unmatched: 9. This CDR3 has 15 amino acids. The CDR3 here is CASALRLAAYNEQFF. The CDR3 DNA is TGCGCCAGCGCTCTAAGGCTAGCGGCCTACAATGAGCAGTTCTTC. Based on the CDR3 plus reference TRBV5-1 and TRBJ2-1, the full variable domain is KAGVTQTPRYLIKTRGQQVTLSCSPISGHRSVSWYQQTPGQGLQFLFEYFSETQRNKGNFPGRFSGRQFSNSRSEMNVSTLELGDSALYLCASALRLAAYNEQFFGPGTRLTVL.

The chain carries TRBV9 and TRBJ1-4; perhaps TRBD1 as D (6 bases). The length of the CDR3 is 14 residues. Trimming pared 0 bases from V and 4 bases from J, leaving 7 bases between. In germline, CDR1 is SGDLS, CDR2 YYNGEE. CDR3 in amino acids: CASSVGQVNEKLFF. The CDR3 DNA reads as TGTGCCAGCAGCGTAGGACAGGTTAATGAAAAACTGTTTTTT.

This clone was observed a few times. This sequence joins TRBV28 and TRBJ1-6, with no clear D. Germline assignment: CDR1 MDHEN and CDR2 SYDVKM. The CDR3 covers 12 residues. CDR3 loop: CGAGVYNSPLHF. The CDR3 DNA follows: TGTGGCGCGGGCGTCTATAATTCACCCCTCCACTTT.

V and J are TRBV7-9 and TRBJ2-2, with D possibly matching TRBD2 (6 bases). The CDR3 sequence is 14 residues long. V was clipped by 5 bases and J by 4 bases, with 11 bases between them. Germline lookup yields CDR1 SEHNR and CDR2 FQNEAQ (reference sequence). Here the CDR3 reads CASSGGTATGELFF. The DNA for the CDR3 is TGTGCCAGCAGCGGGGGGACGGCCACCGGGGAGCTGTTTTTT.

The rearrangement links TRBV28 to TRBJ1-1, with 8 nucleotides matching TRBD1. This CDR3 has 16 residues. Germline-derived CDR1 and CDR2 are MDHEN and SYDVKM. The junction had 18 bases not matched to a gene; V was cut back by 5 bases and J by 10 bases. The DNA of the CDR3 is TGTGCCAGCAGTGCATACAGGGGGTGGGTAGGGAAGGGAGCTTTCTTT. Translated, it gives CASSAYRGWVGKGAFF.